The 5 T cell receptor beta chains below were found in one sample sequenced in a study of blood T cell repertoires in COVID-19 (dated by TCRdb to 2019 to 2021). Library construction relied on the immunoSEQ multiplex PCR assay. This is the immuneACCESS table as TCRdb keeps it, with only in-frame sequences that have V and J called. A part of the clones is gone; compared with another copy, unresolved V genes explain less than half, and the rest is unexplained. The sample table lists more than 150,000 clones, approximately 90% of them with a count of one. Together, the top ten hold 0.99% of the sample. Sequencing used peripheral blood. The receptors shown here come from a man aged 18 to 29 with acute or convalescent COVID-19.

This rearrangement joins TRBV2 to TRBJ2-1; D is unresolved. Germline V gene sequence: CDR1 SNHLY, CDR2 FYNNEI. The length of the CDR3 is 14 residues. Trimming removed 2 bases at V and 7 bases at J, with 12 bases between. CDR3 nucleotide sequence: TGTGCCAGCAGTGAAAGGTCTACCAGGAATGAGCAGTTCTTC. Amino acids: CASSERSTRNEQFF. The full variable domain, completed using reference TRBV2 and TRBJ2-1, is EPEVTQTPSHQVTQMGQEVILRCVPISNHLYFYWYRQILGQKVEFLVSFYNNEISEKSEIFDDQFSVERPDGSNFTLKIRSTKLEDSAMYFCASSERSTRNEQFFGPGTRLTVL.

The gene calls are TRBV5-6 and TRBJ1-6; D is unclear. The germline V and J ends were trimmed by 0 bases and 7 bases, with 8 bases remaining between them. The V gene's germline CDR1 is SGHDT and CDR2 YYEEEE. The CDR3 is 14 residues long. CDR3 nucleotide sequence: TGTGCCAGCAGCTTGGCGGGGAGGAATTCACCCCTCCACTTT. Translated, it gives CASSLAGRNSPLHF.

A single count supports this clone. This chain connects TRBV9 to TRBJ2-7, with a possible D match to TRBD1 (5 bases). V shed 2 bases and J shed 2 bases, with 14 bases lying between them. CDR1 and CDR2 (germline): SGDLS, YYNGEE. This CDR3 spans 15 amino acids. The CDR3 DNA reads TGTGCCAGCAGCGTCTTCAGGGATGGCCCCTACGAGCAGTACTTC. This codes for CASSVFRDGPYEQYF.

The CDR3 reads CASSQDRGGGVMEAFF. The DNA for the CDR3 is TGCGCCAGCAGCCAAGATAGGGGAGGGGGGGTTATGGAAGCTTTCTTT. J is TRBJ1-1 and V is TRBV4-1, with D tentatively TRBD1 (6 bases). Per the germline V gene, CDR1 is MGHRA and CDR2 is YSYEKL. The germline V and J ends were trimmed by 0 bases and 8 bases, with 19 bases remaining between them. The CDR3 spans 16 residues.

The V call is TRBV6-1, the J call TRBJ2-7, with a weak D call TRBD2 (6 bases). V was trimmed by 2 bases and J by 2 bases, leaving 19 bases between them. The CDR3 runs to 17 residues. The germline V gene has CDR1 MNHNS and CDR2 SASEGT. The CDR3 region has the DNA TGTGCCAGCAGTGAAATCGCGGCGGGGCAGCCTCCCTACGAGCAGTACGTC. It translates to CASSEIAAGQPPYEQYV.